This T cell receptor beta chain is drawn from a study of cytomegalovirus exposure and HLA in healthy donors. A note on this clone: Its ends do not fully match the called genes, so a read error is possible.

Germline lookup yields CDR1 SEHNR and CDR2 FQNEAQ (reference sequence). The CDR3 contains 16 residues. The PCR ran on 60 Vbeta and 13 Jbeta primers. The method was immunoSEQ multiplex PCR; TCRdb's version includes in-frame clones alone and lacks a portion of them. Here the sample spans 120,000 or so clones, around 70% being singletons. This TCR came from a man in his forties in good health and CMV-seropositive. Sequenced input: PBMCs. The chain employs TRBV7-9 and TRBJ2-4; maybe TRBD1 (6 bases). CDR3 sequence: CSSSLARQANKNIQYF. The DNA of the CDR3 is TGTTCCAGCAGCTTAGCCCGACAGGCTAATAAAAACATTCAGTACTTC.